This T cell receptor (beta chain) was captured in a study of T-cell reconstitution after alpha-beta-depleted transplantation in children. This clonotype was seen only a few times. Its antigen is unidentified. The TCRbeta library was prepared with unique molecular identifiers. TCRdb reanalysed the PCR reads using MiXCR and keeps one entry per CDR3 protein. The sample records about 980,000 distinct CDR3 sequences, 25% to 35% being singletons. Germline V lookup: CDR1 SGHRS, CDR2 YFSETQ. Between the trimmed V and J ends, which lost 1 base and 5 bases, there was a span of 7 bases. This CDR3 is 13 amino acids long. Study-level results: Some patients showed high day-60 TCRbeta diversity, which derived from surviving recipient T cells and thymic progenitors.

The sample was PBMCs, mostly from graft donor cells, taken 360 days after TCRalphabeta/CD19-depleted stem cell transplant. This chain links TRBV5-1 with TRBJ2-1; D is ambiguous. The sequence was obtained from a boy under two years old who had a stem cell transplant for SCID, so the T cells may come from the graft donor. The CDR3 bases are TGCGCCAGCAGCTTGATTGGGGACAATGAGCAGTTCTTC. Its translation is CASSLIGDNEQFF.